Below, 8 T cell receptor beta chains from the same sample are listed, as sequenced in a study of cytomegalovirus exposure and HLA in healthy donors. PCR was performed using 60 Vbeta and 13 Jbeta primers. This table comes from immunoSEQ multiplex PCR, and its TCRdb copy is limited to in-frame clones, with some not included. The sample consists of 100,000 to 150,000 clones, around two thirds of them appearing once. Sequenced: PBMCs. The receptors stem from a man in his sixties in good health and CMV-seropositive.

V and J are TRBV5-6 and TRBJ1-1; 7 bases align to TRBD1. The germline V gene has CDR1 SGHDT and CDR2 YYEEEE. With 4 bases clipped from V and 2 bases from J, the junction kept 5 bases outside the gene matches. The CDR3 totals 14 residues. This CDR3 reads CASSPTGLNTEAFF. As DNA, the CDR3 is TGTGCCAGCAGCCCGACAGGGCTAAACACTGAAGCTTTCTTT.

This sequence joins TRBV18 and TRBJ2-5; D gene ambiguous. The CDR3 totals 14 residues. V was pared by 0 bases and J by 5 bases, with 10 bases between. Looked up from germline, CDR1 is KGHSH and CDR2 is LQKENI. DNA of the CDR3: TGTGCCAGCTCACCACCCTCCGCGGAGGAGACCCAGTACTTC. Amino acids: CASSPPSAEETQYF.

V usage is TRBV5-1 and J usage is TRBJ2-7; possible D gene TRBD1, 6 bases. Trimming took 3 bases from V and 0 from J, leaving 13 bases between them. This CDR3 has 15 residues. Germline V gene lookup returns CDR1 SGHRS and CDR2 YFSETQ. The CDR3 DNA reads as TGCGCCAGCAGCTCCGTACAGGGTTCCTCCTACGAGCAGTACTTC. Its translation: CASSSVQGSSYEQYF.

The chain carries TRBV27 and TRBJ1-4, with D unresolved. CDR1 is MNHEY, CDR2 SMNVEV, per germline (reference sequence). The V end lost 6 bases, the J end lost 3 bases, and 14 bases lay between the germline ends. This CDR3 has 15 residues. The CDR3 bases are TGTGCCAGCAGACCCCTCCGGGGAGCTAATGAAAAACTGTTTTTT. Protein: CASRPLRGANEKLFF.

The CDR3 region is CSVDVRGSSIYF. DNA of the CDR3: TGCAGCGTTGATGTCAGGGGCTCCTCCATATATTTT. The V gene is TRBV29-1, the J gene TRBJ1-3, with D perhaps TRBD1 (6 bases). Trimming shortened V by 3 bases and J by 11 bases, and 14 bases separated the two germline ends. Per germline, CDR1 SQVTM and CDR2 ANQGSEA. There are 12 residues in the CDR3.

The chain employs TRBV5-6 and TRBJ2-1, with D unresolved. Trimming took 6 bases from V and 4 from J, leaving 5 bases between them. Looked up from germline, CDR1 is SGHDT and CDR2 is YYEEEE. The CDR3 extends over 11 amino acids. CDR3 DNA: TGTGCCAGCACACTATACAATGAGCAGTTCTTC. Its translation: CASTLYNEQFF.

In DNA form, the CDR3 reads TGCGCCAGCAGCCCCGATGAGGCCTATGGCTACACCTTC. Its protein product is CASSPDEAYGYTF. The V gene is TRBV5-1, the J gene TRBJ1-2; D uncertain. The CDR3 has 13 amino acids. The V and J ends lost 4 bases and 4 bases respectively, with 11 bases between them. The germline gives CDR1 SGHRS, CDR2 YFSETQ.

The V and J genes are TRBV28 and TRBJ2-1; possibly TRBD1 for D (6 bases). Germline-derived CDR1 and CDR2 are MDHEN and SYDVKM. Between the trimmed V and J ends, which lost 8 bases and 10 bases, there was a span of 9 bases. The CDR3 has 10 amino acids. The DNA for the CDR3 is TGTGCCAGCCTGGGGACAGAGCAGTTCTTC. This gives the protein CASLGTEQFF.